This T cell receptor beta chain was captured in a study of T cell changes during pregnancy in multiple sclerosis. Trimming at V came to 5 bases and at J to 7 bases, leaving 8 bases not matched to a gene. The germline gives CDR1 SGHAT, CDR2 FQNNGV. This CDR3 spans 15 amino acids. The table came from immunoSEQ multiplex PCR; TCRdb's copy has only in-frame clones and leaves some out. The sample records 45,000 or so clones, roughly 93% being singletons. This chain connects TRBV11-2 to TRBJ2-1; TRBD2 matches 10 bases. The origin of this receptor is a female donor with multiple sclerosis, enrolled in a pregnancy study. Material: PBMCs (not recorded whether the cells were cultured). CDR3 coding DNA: TGTGCCAGCAGCCTGGCTAGCGGGAGAGGTAATGAGCAGTTCTTC. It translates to CASSLASGRGNEQFF.